One sample yielded the 10 T cell receptor beta chains listed below, sequenced in a study of regulatory T cells in long-lasting Graves disease. Time point defined: persistent/refractory GD, antithyroid drugs over 5 years with positive TRAb. PBMCs provided the RNA from which the TCR library was made. TCR beta libraries were built with iRepertoire HTBI primers and Arm-PCR of CDR3 regions. MiXCR, applied by TCRdb to the multiplex PCR reads, yields one record per CDR3 protein. The table has about 430,000 distinct CDR3 sequences, roughly a fifth seen once. Specimen: peripheral blood mononuclear cells (PBMCs), collected when the disease was refractory, from a patient treated with antithyroid drugs. These TCRs come from a female donor with Graves disease.

This clonotype was counted a few times. This rearrangement joins TRBV24-1 to TRBJ2-2; D not certain. Per the germline V gene, CDR1 is KGHDR and CDR2 is SFDVKD. Trimming stripped 0 bases from V and 4 bases from J, with 20 bases between. This CDR3 contains 19 residues. CDR3 in DNA: TGTGCCACCAGTGATTTGCCGTTCTTAGACGAAGGGATCACCGGGGAGCTGTTTTTT. It specifies CATSDLPFLDEGITGELFF.

This clonotype was seen repeatedly, ten times or more. The rearrangement links TRBV6-2 or TRBV6-3 to TRBJ2-2; TRBD2 might be the D (5 bases). The ends were cut back, 0 bases at V and 0 bases at J, with 11 bases in the middle. Germline V gives CDR1 MNHEY, CDR2 SVGEGT. This CDR3 is built from 17 residues. CDR3 in amino acids: CASSYSGVSANTGELFF. DNA of the CDR3: TGTGCCAGCAGTTACTCGGGAGTCTCCGCGAACACCGGGGAGCTGTTTTTT.

The gene calls are TRBV7-8 and TRBJ1-3; no clear D gene. This CDR3 has 16 residues. Trimming left V 0 bases short and J 0 bases short, with 9 bases between. Germline-derived CDR1 and CDR2 are SGHVS and FQNEAQ. CDR3 residues: CASSLARADSGNTIYF. The CDR3 DNA reads TGTGCCAGCAGCTTAGCTCGGGCTGACTCTGGAAACACCATATATTTT.

Of note for this clonotype: A much larger clone sits a single nucleotide away, making a read error possible. This sequence joins TRBV3-1 and TRBJ2-1, with TRBD1 matching over 8 bases. With 6 bases clipped from V and 1 base from J, the junction kept 5 bases outside the gene matches. The CDR3 sequence is 15 residues long. Germline lookup yields CDR1 LGHDT and CDR2 YNNKEL (reference sequence). CDR3 in amino acids: CASSSTGASYNEQFF. The DNA for the CDR3 is TGTGCCAGCAGTTCGACAGGGGCGTCCTACAATGAGCAGTTCTTC.

This clonotype was detected a few times. The V and J genes are TRBV7-9 and TRBJ2-7; TRBD2 aligns across 14 bases. Per the germline V gene, CDR1 is SEHNR and CDR2 is FQNEAQ (reference sequence). V was clipped by 3 bases and J by 1 base; unmatched bases: 8. This CDR3 is 18 amino acids long. The CDR3 coding sequence is TGTGCCAGCAGCTTCGGGACTAGCGGGAGAATCTTTTCCTACGAGCAGTACTTC. Amino acid sequence: CASSFGTSGRIFSYEQYF.

This chain links TRBV15 with TRBJ2-1; 7 nucleotides match TRBD2. Germline values: CDR1 LNHNV, CDR2 YYDKDF (reference sequence). This CDR3 has 15 residues. V lost 3 bases to trimming and J lost 4 bases; unmatched junction nucleotides: 6. The CDR3: CATSSLAEAYNEQFF. The DNA of the CDR3 is TGTGCCACCAGCAGTCTAGCGGAGGCGTACAATGAGCAGTTCTTC.

This chain links TRBV28 with TRBJ2-1; perhaps TRBD2 as D (5 bases). The germline CDR1 and CDR2 sequences are MDHEN and SYDVKM. With 7 bases removed from V and 5 bases from J, the gap between germline ends came to 15 bases. CDR3 length: 14 residues. As DNA, the CDR3 is TGTGCCAGCACCACGGGGTTCGGGGACAATGAGCAGTTCTTC. It yields the protein CASTTGFGDNEQFF.

CDR3 loop: CASRPRNYGYTF. DNA of the CDR3: TGTGCCAGCCGACCCAGGAACTATGGCTACACCTTC. The chain combines TRBV28 with TRBJ1-2; no clear D gene. Germline V gene lookup returns CDR1 MDHEN and CDR2 SYDVKM. The CDR3 is 12 amino acids. Deletions cut 8 bases from V and 2 bases from J, with 9 bases between.

V is TRBV3-1 and J is TRBJ1-1; D gene unclear. This CDR3 spans 15 amino acids. The V end was cut by 5 bases, the J end by 0 bases, with 13 bases between. The V gene's germline CDR1 is LGHDT and CDR2 YNNKEL (reference sequence). CDR3 protein: CASSYGRGMNTEAFF. In DNA form, the CDR3 reads TGTGCCAGCAGCTACGGACGAGGAATGAACACTGAAGCTTTCTTT.

This clonotype was counted a few times. V and J are TRBV19 and TRBJ1-5, with D possibly matching TRBD1 (5 bases). Trimming cost V 5 bases and J 1 base, with 9 bases left between them. The germline V gene has CDR1 LNHDA and CDR2 SQIVND (reference sequence). This CDR3 spans 14 amino acids. The CDR3 nucleotides are TGTGCCAGTAGTGATGGGGGAAGCAATCAGCCCCAGCATTTT. Amino acids: CASSDGGSNQPQHF.